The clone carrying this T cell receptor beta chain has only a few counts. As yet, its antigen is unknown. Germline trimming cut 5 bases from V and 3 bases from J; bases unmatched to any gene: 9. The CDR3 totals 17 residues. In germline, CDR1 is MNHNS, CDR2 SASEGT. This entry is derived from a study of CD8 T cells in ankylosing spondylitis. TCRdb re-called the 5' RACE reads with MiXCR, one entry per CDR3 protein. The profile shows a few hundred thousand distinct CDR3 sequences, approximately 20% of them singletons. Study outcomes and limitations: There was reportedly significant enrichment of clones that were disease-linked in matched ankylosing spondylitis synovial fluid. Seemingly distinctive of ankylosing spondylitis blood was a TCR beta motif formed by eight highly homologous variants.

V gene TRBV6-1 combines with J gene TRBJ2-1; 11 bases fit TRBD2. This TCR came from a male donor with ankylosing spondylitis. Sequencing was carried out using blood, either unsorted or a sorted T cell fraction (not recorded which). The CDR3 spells CASSPLAGVGFYNEQFF. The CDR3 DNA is TGTGCCAGCAGTCCACTAGCGGGGGTGGGGTTCTACAATGAGCAGTTCTTC.